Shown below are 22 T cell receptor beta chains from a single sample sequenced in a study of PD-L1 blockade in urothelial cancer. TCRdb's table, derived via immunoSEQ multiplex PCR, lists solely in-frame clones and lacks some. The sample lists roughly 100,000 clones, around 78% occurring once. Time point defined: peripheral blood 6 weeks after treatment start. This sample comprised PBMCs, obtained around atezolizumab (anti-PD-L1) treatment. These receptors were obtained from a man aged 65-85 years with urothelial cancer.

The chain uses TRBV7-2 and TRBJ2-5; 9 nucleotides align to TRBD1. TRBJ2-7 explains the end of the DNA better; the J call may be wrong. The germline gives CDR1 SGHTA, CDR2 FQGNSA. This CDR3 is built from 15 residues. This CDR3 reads CASSRQGETSYEQYF. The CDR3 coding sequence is TGTGCCAGCAGCCGACAGGGGGAAACCTCCTACGAGCAGTACTTC.

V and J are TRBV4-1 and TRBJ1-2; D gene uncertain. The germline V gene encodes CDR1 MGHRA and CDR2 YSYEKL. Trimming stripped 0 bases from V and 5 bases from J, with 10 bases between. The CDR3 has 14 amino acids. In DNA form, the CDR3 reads TGCGCCAGCAGCCAAGATGTGCAGGTTTATGGCTACACCTTC. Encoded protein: CASSQDVQVYGYTF.

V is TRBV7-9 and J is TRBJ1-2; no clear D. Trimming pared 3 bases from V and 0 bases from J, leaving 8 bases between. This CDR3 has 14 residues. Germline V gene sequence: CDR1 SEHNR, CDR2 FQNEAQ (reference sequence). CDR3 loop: CASSFISANYGYTF. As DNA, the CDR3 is TGTGCCAGCAGCTTTATCAGTGCTAACTATGGCTACACCTTC.

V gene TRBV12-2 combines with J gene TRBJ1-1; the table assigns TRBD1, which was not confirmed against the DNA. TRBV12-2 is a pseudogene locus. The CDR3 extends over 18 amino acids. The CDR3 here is CASRLMWATGGRDTEAFF. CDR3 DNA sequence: TGTGCAAGTCGCTTAATGTGGGCCACAGGGGGCAGGGACACTGAAGCTTTCTTT.

The CDR3 DNA follows: TGTGCCAGCAGCGTAGACGCAGGTCGTCTAACAAACTATGGCTACACCTTC. This translates into CASSVDAGRLTNYGYTF. V gene TRBV9 combines with J gene TRBJ1-2, with D unclear. The CDR3 runs 17 residues. With 0 bases removed from V and 2 bases from J, the gap between germline ends came to 17 bases. The germline gives CDR1 SGDLS, CDR2 YYNGEE. Variable domain in full (rest from reference TRBV9 and TRBJ1-2): DSGVTQTPKHLITATGQRVTLRCSPRSGDLSVYWYQQSLDQGLQFLIQYYNGEERAKGNILERFSAQQFPDLHSELNLSSLELGDSALYFCASSVDAGRLTNYGYTFGSGTRLTVV.

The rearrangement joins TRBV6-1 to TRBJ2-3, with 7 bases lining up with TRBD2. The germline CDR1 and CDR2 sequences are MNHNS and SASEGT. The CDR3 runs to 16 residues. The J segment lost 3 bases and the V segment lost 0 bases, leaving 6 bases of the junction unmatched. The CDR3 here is CASSEAGGVLTDTQYF. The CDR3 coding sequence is TGTGCCAGCAGTGAAGCGGGAGGGGTCCTGACAGATACGCAGTATTTT.

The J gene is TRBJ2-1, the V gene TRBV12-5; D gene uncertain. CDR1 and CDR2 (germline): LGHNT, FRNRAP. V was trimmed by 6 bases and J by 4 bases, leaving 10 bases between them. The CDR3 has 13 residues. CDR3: CASGLGPYNEQFF. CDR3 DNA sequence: TGTGCTAGTGGCCTTGGGCCTTACAATGAGCAGTTCTTC.

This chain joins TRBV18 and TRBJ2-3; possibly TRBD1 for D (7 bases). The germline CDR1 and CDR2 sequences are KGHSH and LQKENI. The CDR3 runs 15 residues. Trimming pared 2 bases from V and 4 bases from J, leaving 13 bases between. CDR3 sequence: CASSPEQGRPDTQYF. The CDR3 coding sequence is TGTGCCAGCTCACCAGAACAGGGGAGGCCAGATACGCAGTATTTT.

The CDR3 region is CASATGHSGNTIYF. The DNA of the CDR3 is TGTGCCAGCGCGACAGGGCACTCTGGAAACACCATATATTTT. This chain links TRBV18 with TRBJ1-3; the match to TRBD1 covers 7 bases. CDR3 length: 14 amino acids. Trimming cost V 8 bases and J 0 bases; bases outside gene matches: 4. CDR1 is KGHSH, CDR2 LQKENI, per germline. Drawing the rest from reference TRBV18 and TRBJ1-3, the complete variable domain is NAGVMQNPRHLVRRRGQEARLRCSPMKGHSHVYWYRQLPEEGLKFMVYLQKENIIDESGMPKERFSAEFPKEGPSILRIQQVVRGDSAAYFCASATGHSGNTIYFGEGSWLTVV.

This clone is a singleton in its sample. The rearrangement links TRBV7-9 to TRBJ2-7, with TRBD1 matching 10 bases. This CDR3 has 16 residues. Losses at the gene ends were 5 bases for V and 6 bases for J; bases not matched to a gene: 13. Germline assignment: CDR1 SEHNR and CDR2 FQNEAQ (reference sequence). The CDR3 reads CASSPNIGTGEGEQYF. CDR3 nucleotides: TGTGCCAGCAGCCCTAATATCGGGACAGGGGAGGGCGAGCAGTACTTC.

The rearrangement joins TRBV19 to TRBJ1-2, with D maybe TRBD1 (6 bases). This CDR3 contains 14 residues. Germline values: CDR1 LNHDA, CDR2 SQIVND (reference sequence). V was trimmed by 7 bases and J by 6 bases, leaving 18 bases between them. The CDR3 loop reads CASTPSGGPDGYTF. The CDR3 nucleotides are TGTGCCAGTACCCCCTCGGGGGGCCCGGATGGCTACACCTTC.

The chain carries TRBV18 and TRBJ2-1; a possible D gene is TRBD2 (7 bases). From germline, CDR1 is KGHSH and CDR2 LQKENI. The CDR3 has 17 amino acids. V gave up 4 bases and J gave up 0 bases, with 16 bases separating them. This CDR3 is CASSLGGGTSSYNEQFF. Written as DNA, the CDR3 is TGTGCCAGCTCACTTGGGGGGGGCACGAGCTCCTACAATGAGCAGTTCTTC.

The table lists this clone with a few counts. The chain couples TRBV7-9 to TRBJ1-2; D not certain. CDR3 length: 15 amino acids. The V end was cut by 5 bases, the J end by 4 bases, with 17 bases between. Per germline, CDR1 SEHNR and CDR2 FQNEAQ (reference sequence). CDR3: CASSPWGGNSYGYTF. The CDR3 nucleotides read TGTGCCAGCAGCCCGTGGGGAGGGAATTCCTATGGCTACACCTTC.

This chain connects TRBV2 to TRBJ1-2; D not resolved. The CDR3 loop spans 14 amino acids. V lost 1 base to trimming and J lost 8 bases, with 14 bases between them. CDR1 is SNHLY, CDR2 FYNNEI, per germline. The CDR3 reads CASSEVGAAGGYTF. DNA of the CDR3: TGTGCCAGCAGTGAAGTAGGCGCAGCGGGAGGCTACACCTTC.

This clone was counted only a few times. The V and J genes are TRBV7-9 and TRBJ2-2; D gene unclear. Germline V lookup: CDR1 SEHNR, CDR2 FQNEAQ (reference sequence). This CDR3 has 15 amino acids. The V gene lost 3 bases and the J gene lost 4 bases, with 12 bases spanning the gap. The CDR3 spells CASSLNIGFTGELFF. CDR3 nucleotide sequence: TGTGCCAGCAGCTTGAATATCGGTTTCACCGGGGAGCTGTTTTTT. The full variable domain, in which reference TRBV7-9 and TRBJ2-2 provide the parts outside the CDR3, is DTGVSQNPRHKITKRGQNVTFRCDPISEHNRLYWYRQTLGQGPEFLTYFQNEAQLEKSRLLSDRFSAERPKGSFSTLEIQRTEQGDSAMYLCASSLNIGFTGELFFGEGSRLTVL.

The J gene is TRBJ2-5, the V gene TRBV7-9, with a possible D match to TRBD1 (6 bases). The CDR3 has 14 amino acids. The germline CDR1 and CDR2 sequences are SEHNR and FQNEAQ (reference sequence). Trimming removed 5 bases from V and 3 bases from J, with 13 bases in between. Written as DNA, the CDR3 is TGTGCCAGCAGCCTCTCGGACAGCGAAGAGACCCAGTACTTC. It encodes CASSLSDSEETQYF. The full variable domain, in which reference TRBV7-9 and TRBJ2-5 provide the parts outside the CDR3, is DTGVSQNPRHKITKRGQNVTFRCDPISEHNRLYWYRQTLGQGPEFLTYFQNEAQLEKSRLLSDRFSAERPKGSFSTLEIQRTEQGDSAMYLCASSLSDSEETQYFGPGTRLLVL.

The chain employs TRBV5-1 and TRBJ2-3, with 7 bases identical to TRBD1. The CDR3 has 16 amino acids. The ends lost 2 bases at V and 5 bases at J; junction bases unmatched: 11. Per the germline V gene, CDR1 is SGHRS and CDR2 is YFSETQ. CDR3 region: CASSLMTGTIGDTQYF. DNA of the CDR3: TGCGCCAGCAGCTTAATGACAGGGACCATCGGAGATACGCAGTATTTT. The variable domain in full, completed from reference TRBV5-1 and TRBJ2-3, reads KAGVTQTPRYLIKTRGQQVTLSCSPISGHRSVSWYQQTPGQGLQFLFEYFSETQRNKGNFPGRFSGRQFSNSRSEMNVSTLELGDSALYLCASSLMTGTIGDTQYFGPGTRLTVL.

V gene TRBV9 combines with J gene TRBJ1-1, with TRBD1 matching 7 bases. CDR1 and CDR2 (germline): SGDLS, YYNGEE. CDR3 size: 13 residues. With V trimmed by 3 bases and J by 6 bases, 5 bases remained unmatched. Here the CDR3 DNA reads TGTGCCAGCAGCGGCACAGGGGCCGCTGAAGCTTTCTTT. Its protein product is CASSGTGAAEAFF.

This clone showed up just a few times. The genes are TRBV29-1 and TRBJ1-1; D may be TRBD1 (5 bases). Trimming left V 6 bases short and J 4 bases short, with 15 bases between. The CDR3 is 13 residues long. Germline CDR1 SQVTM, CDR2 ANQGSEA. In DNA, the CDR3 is TGCAGCGTACTCCAGGGTTTGGGCACTGAAGCTTTCTTT. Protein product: CSVLQGLGTEAFF.

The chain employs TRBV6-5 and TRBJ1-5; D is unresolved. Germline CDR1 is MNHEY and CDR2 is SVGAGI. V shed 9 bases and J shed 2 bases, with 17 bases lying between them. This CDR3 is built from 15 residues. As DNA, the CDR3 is TGTGCCAGTACCTCAAACCAGGTCCGCAATCAGCCCCAGCATTTT. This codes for CASTSNQVRNQPQHF.

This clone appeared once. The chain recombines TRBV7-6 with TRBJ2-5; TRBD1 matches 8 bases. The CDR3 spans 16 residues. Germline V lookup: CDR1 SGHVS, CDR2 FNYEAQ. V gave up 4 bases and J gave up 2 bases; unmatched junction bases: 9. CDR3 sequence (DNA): TGTGCCAGCAGCTCCGGACAGGGACGGGGTCAAGAGACCCAGTACTTC. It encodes CASSSGQGRGQETQYF.

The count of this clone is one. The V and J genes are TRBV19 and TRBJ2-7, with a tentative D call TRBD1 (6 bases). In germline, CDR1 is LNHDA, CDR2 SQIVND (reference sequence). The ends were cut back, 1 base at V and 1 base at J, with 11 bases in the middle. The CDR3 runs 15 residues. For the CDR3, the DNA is TGTGCCAGTAGTATAGGCCAGGGGTCTTCCTACGAGCAGTACTTC. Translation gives CASSIGQGSSYEQYF.